Sequencing of this T cell receptor (beta chain) was carried out in a study of blood T cells in healthy people across ages. Broader study findings: The percentage of naive T cells correlated strongly with TCR beta diversity.

For the second PCR, which ran for roughly 6 to 11 cycles, a sample-barcoded 5' primer and a J-beta primer mix were used. Each CDR3 protein is one row after TCRdb ran MiXCR on the 5' RACE reads. The sample shows approximately 800,000 distinct CDR3 sequences, 46% of them seen only once. Concerning this clonotype: Its antigen is still unknown.

Trimming shortened V by 3 bases and J by 3 bases, and 14 bases separated the two germline ends. This CDR3 spans 15 amino acids. This sequence was found in a man older than 75 in good health. What was sequenced was blood. The rearrangement uses TRBV12-3 or TRBV12-4 and TRBJ1-1; D gene unclear. CDR3 sequence reads: CASSFRGLRYTEAFF. CDR3 nucleotide sequence: TGTGCCAGCAGTTTTAGAGGGTTGAGGTACACTGAAGCTTTCTTT.